This T cell receptor beta chain stems from a study of blood T cell repertoires in COVID-19. Study in general: PBMCs, B-cell-depleted T cells, or T cells provided the cDNA or gDNA that made up the material.

CDR3 length equals 15 residues. Germline V CDR1 and CDR2: ENHRY, SYGVKD. V trimming: 5 bases; J trimming: 7 bases; junction bases outside the gene matches: 9. In the original workflow: Quantification of nucleated cells was approximated via reference gene primer amplification. Method: immunoSEQ multiplex PCR; TCRdb's copy keeps in-frame clones and lacks some. The D gene and trimming were derived from the DNA, and the V and J assignments and clone size from that table. The sample shows 250,000 or so clones, 84% of them seen only once. Two negative PCRs, clearance, or symptom resolution had been documented for recovered Cohort 3 donors.

The sequenced material came from PBMCs or T cells enriched from blood (not recorded which). This clonotype was obtained from a man between 50 and 59 years old who had recovered from COVID-19. V and J are TRBV10-3 and TRBJ2-3, with 10 bases aligning to TRBD2. The CDR3 bases are TGTGCCATCAGTCGAGCTAGCGGGAGTCCTTATACGCAGTATTTT. This encodes CAISRASGSPYTQYF.